This TCR beta chain appears in the sequencing data of a study of T cells in Graves' hyperthyroidism and ophthalmopathy (dated by TCRdb to the late 2010s). Regarding the complete study: Peripheral blood was collected at initial diagnosis, before any treatment. The roughly 90 discovery patients were divided at random into training and test sets in a 7:3 ratio. Following sampling, methimazole starting at 30 mg daily was given to hyperthyroidism patients, and high-dose intravenous methylprednisolone was given to ophthalmopathy patients. A discovery cohort of about a hundred patients, 43 with Graves' ophthalmopathy and about 58 with stable Graves' hyperthyroidism, was used to find distinguishing TCR V-J signatures. TCR Vbeta CDR3 sequencing of 130 to 150 peripheral blood samples (over 40 ophthalmopathy, over 70 hyperthyroidism and about 17 progressor patients) is reported in the paper. Prospective prediction of ophthalmopathy was tested in an independent validation cohort of some 20 hyperthyroidism patients and 17 patients who later progressed to ophthalmopathy. The study also compared thyroid tissue and blood T-cell repertoires from roughly 6 Graves' hyperthyroidism patients. Overall study outcomes, separate from this receptor: Ophthalmopathy was separated from stable hyperthyroidism by a 13 V-J signature model, with around 90% sensitivity and just over 81% specificity obtained in cross-validation and 80%/75% obtained in testing. No statistical method was used to fix the sample size in advance, and group allocation was not hidden from the investigators. Most expanded thyroid clonotypes (frequency above 0.001) were also detected in blood, a finding suggesting that blood repertoires may reflect thyroid immune responses. In validation, the model predicted progression to ophthalmopathy a median of 6.5 months before onset, with approximately 70% sensitivity and nearly 75% specificity.

In the ophthalmopathy patients, disease was moderately to severely active, with a Clinical Activity Score of 3 or more, a NOSPECS grade of 4 or more, and a duration of less than 3 months. Exclusion was applied to patients with uncontrolled infections, other autoimmune diseases, pregnancy or lactation. Diagnoses were based on clinical symptoms, serum thyroxine and TRAb, thyroid ultrasound and orbital computed tomography. PBMCs were separated from around 9.1 ml of fresh peripheral blood using Ficoll-Paque density gradient centrifugation. Total RNA was extracted using Trizol reagent, and RNA quality was assessed on an Agilent 2100 Bioanalyzer. Remarks on this clonotype: Its recognized antigen is unknown. Base qualities are not at hand, and no much larger clone is one base apart.

TCR beta CDR3 regions were amplified from RNA transcripts. The TCR CDR3 was subjected to a first round of RT-PCR using the HTBI primer set and the Qiagen OneStep RT-PCR kit. A second multiplex PCR round built the libraries, followed by size selection and purification. Paired-end sequencing of the libraries was performed with 100 bp reads on an Illumina HiSeq2000. On the study's bioinformatics: SOAPnuke was used to process the raw data, with reads discarded if the reads contained adapters or uncalled bases, had a mean Phred below 15, or lacked an exact constant-primer or identifier match. High-quality paired reads were merged using COPE v1.2.5, and each unique nucleotide sequence was defined as a clonotype. MiTCR v1.1 was used to align the clonotypes against IMGT TRBV, TRBD and TRBJ reference segments. The analysis included only V-J combinations with a frequency above 0.0001, which together covered 99% to 99.2% of the repertoires. A TCS score was defined as the ratio between F50 (clonal expansion) and ExV (chaos), using BLOSUM62-based TCRdist between CDR3 peptides within each V-J. Welch's t-statistics and random forest reduced 514 V-J features to 13, which were used in a naive Bayes classifier (R e1071). TCRdb trimmed public reads at Q25 via fastp, called clones via MiXCR and kept in-frame beta chains. One record per CDR3 amino acid sequence lists the most common genes and DNA. For this entry, the V and J calls and clone size follow TCRdb and not the study's own pipeline. In this sample the table shows 500,000 to 750,000 distinct CDR3 sequences, approximately 15% of which occur a single time. In total, the top ten clones hold roughly 6.9% of the sample.

The V end gives up 4 bases and the J end 10 bases, leaving 10 bases in the junction not matched to a gene. The CDR3, from cysteine to phenylalanine, totals 16 residues. Kept here is only the CDR3 DNA, which spans 48 bases and is read in frame from base 1. For CDR1 and CDR2, the germline V gene (reference sequence) lists SEHNR and FQNEAQ. The chain couples TRBV7-9 to TRBJ2-1; 13 bases in the middle match TRBD2. Sequencing was carried out using blood. This TCR came from a woman aged 18-29 years with Graves' ophthalmopathy. The CDR3 is CASSSQPGLAGAEQFF. The nucleotides are TGTGCCAGCAGCTCCCAGCCCGGACTAGCGGGAGCGGAGCAGTTCTTC. The full variable domain, with segments outside the CDR3 supplied by the reference TRBV7-9 and TRBJ2-1 proteins, appears as DTGVSQNPRHKITKRGQNVTFRCDPISEHNRLYWYRQTLGQGPEFLTYFQNEAQLEKSRLLSDRFSAERPKGSFSTLEIQRTEQGDSAMYLCASSSQPGLAGAEQFFGPGTRLTVL.